Presented here are 24 T cell receptor beta chains from one specimen sequenced in a study of CD8+CD57+ T cells in acquired aplastic anemia. TCR beta VDJ combinations and CDR3 sequences were profiled from genomic DNA. TCRdb analysed the reads with MiXCR anew, one entry per CDR3 protein. The data show about 110,000 distinct CDR3 sequences, about half seen once. Material: sorted CD4+, CD8+, or CD8+CD57+ T cells (not recorded which) from PBMCs. The receptor set was obtained from a human donor in good health, serving as a control.

A remark on this clonotype: The conserved phenylalanine or tryptophan is not found at the CDR3 terminus, so this likely reflects a read error. The chain joins TRBV2 to TRBJ2-7; D is possibly TRBD1 (6 bases). The CDR3 has 12 residues. The V gene lost 8 bases and the J gene lost 2 bases, with 10 bases spanning the gap. CDR1 is SNHLY and CDR2 is FYNNEI in the germline V gene. This chain's CDR3 is CASDTGTYEQYL. DNA for the CDR3: TGTGCCAGCGACACAGGGACCTACGAGCAGTACCTC.

This clonotype was observed a few times. V usage is TRBV20-1 and J usage is TRBJ2-3; 13 nucleotides align to TRBD2. There are 14 residues in the CDR3. V shed 6 bases, J shed 1 base, and the junction held 1 base outside the gene matches. Germline V gives CDR1 DFQATT, CDR2 SNEGSKA (reference sequence). CDR3 nucleotides: TGCAGTGCAACTAGCGGGGGGGGCACAGATACGCAGTATTTT. Amino acids: CSATSGGGTDTQYF.

The chain is built from TRBV24-1 and TRBJ2-7, with D possibly being TRBD1 or TRBD2 (5 bases each). In germline, CDR1 is KGHDR, CDR2 SFDVKD. V lost 3 bases, J lost 2 bases, and 13 bases lay in between. This CDR3 has 15 amino acids. DNA of the CDR3: TGTGCCACCAGTGATACCCGGGACGCTACCTACGAGCAGTACTTC. It translates to CATSDTRDATYEQYF.

With regard to this clonotype: A read error may produce the germline difference seen at one junction end. J is TRBJ2-5 and V is TRBV2; 14 bases align to TRBD2. The V gene's germline CDR1 is SNHLY and CDR2 FYNNEI. The CDR3 sequence is 18 residues long. This CDR3 is CASSFSGLAGDWQETQHF. In DNA form, the CDR3 reads TGTGCCAGCAGTTTCTCGGGACTAGCGGGGGATTGGCAAGAGACCCAGCACTTC.

This clonotype was detected a few times. The rearrangement uses TRBV27 and TRBJ1-1, with D perhaps matching TRBD1 (5 bases). With 4 bases removed from V and 5 bases from J, the gap between germline ends came to 17 bases. There are 15 residues in the CDR3. Germline CDR1 is MNHEY and CDR2 is SMNVEV (reference sequence). The CDR3 sequence: CASSYSRGGGTEAFF. The CDR3 coding sequence is TGTGCCAGCAGTTACAGTCGGGGGGGAGGAACTGAAGCTTTCTTT.

This sequence joins TRBV10-3 and TRBJ2-3; TRBD2 matches 12 bases. In germline, CDR1 is ENHRY, CDR2 SYGVKD. The V and J ends lost 10 bases and 1 base, in that order; junction bases with no gene match: 15. CDR3 length: 18 amino acids. The CDR3 DNA sequence: TGTGCCAGCAGGACCCTAGCGGGGGGGTGGGGGGGCACAGATACGCAGTATTTT. This codes for CASRTLAGGWGGTDTQYF.

The chain links TRBV15 to TRBJ2-7, with TRBD2 matching 8 bases. Per germline, CDR1 LNHNV and CDR2 YYDKDF (reference sequence). CDR3 length: 15 residues. The ends lost 3 bases at V and 3 bases at J; junction bases unmatched: 7. DNA of the CDR3: TGTGCCACCAGCAGCTTGGGGCGGGGGGACTACGAGCAGTACTTC. As protein: CATSSLGRGDYEQYF.

The chain couples TRBV7-3 to TRBJ2-3, with D possibly matching TRBD1 (6 bases). Germline loops: CDR1 SGHTA, CDR2 FQGTGA. CDR3 length equals 15 residues. Trimming took off 5 bases at V and 0 bases at J, with 12 bases between the two ends. CDR3 bases: TGTGCCAGCAGCCAAACAGGGAAAAGCACAGATACGCAGTATTTT. It encodes CASSQTGKSTDTQYF.

This clonotype was recorded many times. V gene TRBV20-1 combines with J gene TRBJ1-4, with D hard to call. Germline CDR1 DFQATT, CDR2 SNEGSKA (reference sequence). V lost 3 bases and J lost 0, with 8 bases in between. The CDR3 totals 14 residues. The CDR3 coding sequence is TGCAGTGCTAGTGGGTTTTCAACTAATGAAAAACTGTTTTTT. Protein: CSASGFSTNEKLFF.

This chain uses TRBV29-1 with TRBJ2-7; a possible D gene is TRBD2 (6 bases). Germline values: CDR1 SQVTM, CDR2 ANQGSEA. The CDR3 is 11 residues long. V gave up 6 bases and J gave up 6 bases, with 12 bases separating them. The CDR3 nucleotides read TGCAGCGTAGGTAATAGCGGCGAGCAGTACTTC. Amino acids: CSVGNSGEQYF.

The chain uses TRBV24-1 and TRBJ2-5; 12 nucleotides align to TRBD2. Losses at the gene ends were 9 bases for V and 1 base for J; bases not matched to a gene: 2. This CDR3 is built from 14 residues. Germline V gives CDR1 KGHDR, CDR2 SFDVKD. The CDR3: CATGLAGPQETQYF. The CDR3 DNA reads TGTGCCACCGGACTAGCGGGACCCCAAGAGACCCAGTACTTC.

The chain couples TRBV7-6 to TRBJ1-1; D might be TRBD1 (6 bases). This CDR3 spans 14 amino acids. The germline V and J ends were trimmed by 5 bases and 5 bases, with 15 bases remaining between them. Germline assignment: CDR1 SGHVS and CDR2 FNYEAQ. The CDR3 spells CASSPGGGITEAFF. The DNA for the CDR3 is TGTGCCAGCAGCCCTGGAGGGGGGATAACTGAAGCTTTCTTT.

This clonotype showed up just a few times. The V gene is TRBV11-2, the J gene TRBJ2-1; no reliable D call. V was shortened by 5 bases and J by 0 bases, with 11 bases between the two germline ends. The CDR3 is 15 amino acids. Germline V CDR1 and CDR2: SGHAT, FQNNGV. The CDR3 protein is CASSRPQSSYNEQFF. The DNA of the CDR3 is TGTGCCAGCAGCCGCCCACAGAGCTCCTACAATGAGCAGTTCTTC.

This rearrangement joins TRBV9 to TRBJ2-3; TRBD2 matches at 13 bases. This CDR3 is 15 amino acids long. The germline V gene encodes CDR1 SGDLS and CDR2 YYNGEE. V lost 4 bases to trimming and J lost 4 bases; unmatched junction nucleotides: 3. This CDR3 is CASSPGLAGADTQYF. Here the CDR3 DNA reads TGTGCCAGCAGCCCTGGACTAGCGGGAGCAGATACGCAGTATTTT.

This clonotype was counted at least ten times. The chain couples TRBV9 to TRBJ2-3; D perhaps matches TRBD2 (6 bases). Trimming cost V 0 bases and J 3 bases, with 8 bases left between them. Looked up from germline, CDR1 is SGDLS and CDR2 is YYNGEE. This CDR3 has 14 amino acids. The CDR3 DNA sequence: TGTGCCAGCAGCGTAGAGGCGGGAACAGATACGCAGTATTTT. Protein sequence: CASSVEAGTDTQYF. Looking up the rest from reference TRBV9 and TRBJ2-3 gives the full variable domain: DSGVTQTPKHLITATGQRVTLRCSPRSGDLSVYWYQQSLDQGLQFLIQYYNGEERAKGNILERFSAQQFPDLHSELNLSSLELGDSALYFCASSVEAGTDTQYFGPGTRLTVL.

The sample holds many counts of this clonotype. The CDR3 nucleotides read TGTGCCAGTAGTCCTGCGGGAACCTCCTACAATGAGCAGTTCTTC. Translated, it gives CASSPAGTSYNEQFF. This chain links TRBV19 with TRBJ2-1; a possible D gene is TRBD2 (6 bases). V was pared by 5 bases and J by 0 bases, with 11 bases between. From germline, CDR1 is LNHDA and CDR2 SQIVND (reference sequence). This CDR3 is built from 15 residues.

CDR3 DNA sequence: TGTGCCAGCAGCCTAAAAACGGGGAACACTGAAGCTTTCTTT. Translation gives CASSLKTGNTEAFF. The chain couples TRBV7-6 to TRBJ1-1, with D uncertain. V shed 5 bases and J shed 1 base, with 11 bases lying between them. Germline V gene data show CDR1 as SGHVS and CDR2 as FNYEAQ. CDR3 length: 14 residues.

This clonotype was found many times. This sequence joins TRBV5-6 and TRBJ2-7; possible D gene TRBD1, 5 bases. The CDR3 loop spans 15 amino acids. CDR1 is SGHDT and CDR2 is YYEEEE in the germline V gene. Between the trimmed V and J ends, which lost 0 bases and 2 bases, there was a span of 12 bases. CDR3 DNA sequence: TGTGCCAGCAGCTTGGGGCAGGGTAGAACCTACGAGCAGTACTTC. Translated, it gives CASSLGQGRTYEQYF.

This clonotype was counted only a few times. The chain couples TRBV2 to TRBJ1-6, with 7 nucleotides matching TRBD1. V lost 9 bases to trimming and J lost 9 bases; unmatched junction nucleotides: 8. The CDR3 loop spans 13 amino acids. The germline V gene has CDR1 SNHLY and CDR2 FYNNEI. The CDR3 coding sequence is TGTGCCAGTTCAACAGGGGTAGGTTCACCCCTCCACTTT. It encodes CASSTGVGSPLHF.

This clonotype turned up a few times. The chain joins TRBV7-9 to TRBJ1-6; D is undetermined. V was trimmed by 5 bases and J by 5 bases, leaving 13 bases between them. Germline-derived CDR1 and CDR2 are SEHNR and FQNEAQ (reference sequence). The CDR3 contains 15 residues. CDR3 region: CASSLNRENNSPLHF. The CDR3 DNA is TGTGCCAGCAGCCTGAATCGAGAAAATAATTCACCCCTCCACTTT.

Of note for this clonotype: A much larger clone differs from this one at a single base, so this may be a read error. The chain is built from TRBV11-1 and TRBJ2-1; 11 positions match TRBD1. The V gene's germline CDR1 is SGHAT and CDR2 FQDESV (reference sequence). The CDR3 loop spans 15 amino acids. The J segment lost 7 bases and the V segment lost 8 bases, leaving 10 bases of the junction unmatched. The CDR3 nucleotides are TGTGCCAGCGGCCCAGGGACAGGGGGGAGGAATGAGCAGTTCTTC. Amino acids: CASGPGTGGRNEQFF.

V is TRBV5-1 and J is TRBJ2-7; D gene ambiguous. This CDR3 is built from 17 residues. The V gene lost 1 base and the J gene lost 1 base, with 18 bases spanning the gap. Germline V gene sequence: CDR1 SGHRS, CDR2 YFSETQ. CDR3 in amino acids: CASSLRELGPTSYEQYF. The CDR3 DNA sequence: TGCGCCAGCAGCTTGAGAGAGTTGGGCCCGACATCCTACGAGCAGTACTTC.

DNA for the CDR3: TGTGCCATCAGCACACTAGCGGGGGGGCTCGCAGATACGCAGTATTTT. Its protein product is CAISTLAGGLADTQYF. This chain uses TRBV10-3 with TRBJ2-3, with TRBD2 matching over 13 bases. After removal of 6 bases from V and 4 bases from J, the junction contained 7 bases not matched to a gene. Per germline, CDR1 ENHRY and CDR2 SYGVKD. This CDR3 is 16 amino acids long.

CDR3 amino acids: CSVIQYGGRYEQYF. The CDR3 DNA reads as TGCAGCGTGATCCAGTATGGGGGGCGGTACGAGCAGTACTTC. V is TRBV29-1 and J is TRBJ2-7; D tentatively reads TRBD1 or TRBD2 (6 bases each). Germline lookup yields CDR1 SQVTM and CDR2 ANQGSEA. V lost 6 bases, J lost 4 bases, and 19 bases lay in between. CDR3 size: 14 residues.